One sample yielded the 20 T cell receptor beta chains listed below, sequenced in a study of cytomegalovirus exposure and HLA in healthy donors. Amplification used 60 Vbeta primers and 13 Jbeta primers. Profiled with immunoSEQ multiplex PCR; TCRdb holds only in-frame clones, not every one. The top ten clones hold roughly 12% of a sample with under 100,000 clones, less than 80% of them seen once. The source material was PBMCs. These receptors originate from a human donor in good health.

This clone is a singleton in its sample. The same CDR3 can be traced to other DNA sequences in this sample. The V gene is TRBV7-9, the J gene TRBJ2-7; no firm D call. This CDR3 is 11 amino acids long. The V and J ends lost 5 bases and 3 bases respectively, with 5 bases between them. Germline lookup yields CDR1 SEHNR and CDR2 FQNEAQ (reference sequence). The CDR3, as DNA: TGTGCCAGCAGCCCAAACTACGAGCAGTACTTC. The encoded protein is CASSPNYEQYF.

The V gene is TRBV27, the J gene TRBJ2-7; perhaps TRBD1 as D (6 bases). Trimming stripped 6 bases from V and 0 bases from J, with 15 bases between. The CDR3 length is 15 residues. Germline V lookup: CDR1 MNHEY, CDR2 SMNVEV (reference sequence). The DNA for the CDR3 is TGTGCCAGCAGGCAGACGTGGGGGCACTCCTACGAGCAGTACTTC. Translation: CASRQTWGHSYEQYF.

The chain uses TRBV9 and TRBJ1-2, with 7 bases matching TRBD1. V was pared by 0 bases and J by 7 bases, with 9 bases of the junction left unmatched. This CDR3 spans 15 amino acids. Germline CDR1 and CDR2: SGDLS and YYNGEE. This CDR3 reads CASSVVPGTVPGYTF. CDR3 DNA: TGTGCCAGCAGCGTAGTTCCCGGGACAGTTCCTGGCTACACCTTC.

This clone was seen a single time. The chain employs TRBV6-5 and TRBJ2-3; the D gene is possibly TRBD2 (6 bases). This CDR3 is built from 15 residues. In germline, CDR1 is MNHEY, CDR2 SVGAGI. The V and J ends lost 2 bases and 4 bases respectively, with 13 bases between them. CDR3 DNA: TGTGCCAGCAGTTACGAGGCCGGGGGACCAGATACGCAGTATTTT. Translated, it gives CASSYEAGGPDTQYF.

The chain combines TRBV18 with TRBJ1-4, with D possibly being TRBD1 (5 bases). This CDR3 has 13 residues. Germline CDR1 reads KGHSH; CDR2 reads LQKENI. The ends were cut back, 5 bases at V and 7 bases at J, with 11 bases in the middle. This chain's CDR3 is CASSRDSAEKLFF. The CDR3 DNA reads TGTGCCAGCTCAAGGGACTCCGCTGAAAAACTGTTTTTT. Full variable domain (missing parts from reference TRBV18 and TRBJ1-4): NAGVMQNPRHLVRRRGQEARLRCSPMKGHSHVYWYRQLPEEGLKFMVYLQKENIIDESGMPKERFSAEFPKEGPSILRIQQVVRGDSAAYFCASSRDSAEKLFFGSGTQLSVL.

This clone was recorded a few times. This chain uses TRBV7-9 with TRBJ2-7, with unresolved D. This CDR3 contains 13 residues. Trimming removed 7 bases at V and 1 base at J, with 11 bases between. CDR1 SEHNR and CDR2 FQNEAQ come from the germline V gene (reference sequence). Written as DNA, the CDR3 is TGTGCCAGCATCCCCCAGGCGTCCTACGAGCAGTACTTC. This translates into CASIPQASYEQYF.

The chain has TRBV11-3 and TRBJ2-1; 10 nucleotides agree with TRBD2. Trimming cost V 0 bases and J 2 bases; bases outside gene matches: 4. This CDR3 region has 17 residues. CDR1 and CDR2 from the germline V gene are SGHNT and YENEEA. CDR3 nucleotides: TGTGCCAGCAGCTTAGATTACCTAGCGGGGGCCTACAATGAGCAGTTCTTC. This translates into CASSLDYLAGAYNEQFF.

The chain employs TRBV9 and TRBJ1-1; a possible D gene is TRBD1 (5 bases). V was shortened by 3 bases and J by 0 bases, with 9 bases between the two germline ends. The V gene's germline CDR1 is SGDLS and CDR2 YYNGEE. This CDR3 contains 14 residues. CDR3 coding DNA: TGTGCCAGCAGCGCGGACATTATGAACACTGAAGCTTTCTTT. Translation: CASSADIMNTEAFF. Drawing the rest from reference TRBV9 and TRBJ1-1, the complete variable domain is DSGVTQTPKHLITATGQRVTLRCSPRSGDLSVYWYQQSLDQGLQFLIQYYNGEERAKGNILERFSAQQFPDLHSELNLSSLELGDSALYFCASSADIMNTEAFFGQGTRLTVV.

J is TRBJ1-4 and V is TRBV6-5; D gene unclear. Germline V gene sequence: CDR1 MNHEY, CDR2 SVGAGI. This CDR3 is 16 amino acids long. Trimming removed 2 bases from V and 0 bases from J, with 10 bases in between. The chain's CDR3 is CASSYTVLATNEKLFF. CDR3 DNA: TGTGCCAGCAGTTACACGGTCCTGGCAACTAATGAAAAACTGTTTTTT.

This chain uses TRBV7-9 with TRBJ1-1; 7 nucleotides agree with TRBD1. Germline CDR1 and CDR2: SEHNR and FQNEAQ (reference sequence). CDR3 length equals 12 residues. Trimming cost V 3 bases and J 11 bases; bases outside gene matches: 6. The CDR3, as DNA: TGTGCCAGCAGCTTTGACAGGGCGGGGGCTTTCTTT. Its translation is CASSFDRAGAFF.

The chain couples TRBV10-2 to TRBJ1-6; TRBD1 matches 9 bases. CDR1 and CDR2 from the germline V gene are WSHSY and SAAADI. The CDR3 is 12 residues long. J lost 9 bases, V lost 6 bases, and 0 bases had no gene match. The CDR3 nucleotides read TGCGCCAGCAGGGACAGGGGTTCACCCCTCCACTTT. Translation: CASRDRGSPLHF.

The V call is TRBV5-1, the J call TRBJ2-7; TRBD2 agrees at 10 bases. The V and J ends lost 0 bases and 4 bases, in that order; junction bases with no gene match: 7. CDR1 is SGHRS, CDR2 YFSETQ, per germline. This CDR3 comprises 16 residues. The CDR3 sequence: CASSLGSGGSLYEQYF. CDR3 DNA: TGCGCCAGCAGCTTGGGTAGCGGGGGGTCCCTATACGAGCAGTACTTC.

This clone has only a few counts. V is TRBV10-3 and J is TRBJ1-1; D ambiguous. This CDR3 has 11 residues. Looked up from germline, CDR1 is ENHRY and CDR2 is SYGVKD. Trimming pared 11 bases from V and 1 base from J, leaving 8 bases between. CDR3 bases: TGTGCCTCGCGGGAGAACACTGAAGCTTTCTTT. It specifies CASRENTEAFF.

This clone has a handful of counts. The chain combines TRBV5-5 with TRBJ2-7; 10 bases align to TRBD1. CDR1 and CDR2 (germline): SGHKS, YYEKEE (reference sequence). The trim removed 4 bases at V and 1 base at J, leaving 2 bases unmatched. The CDR3 runs 14 residues. CDR3 nucleotide sequence: TGTGCCAGCAGCCGGACAGGGGGTTCCTACGAGCAGTACTTC. This encodes CASSRTGGSYEQYF.

This CDR3 reads CTSSPRRGEETQYF. In DNA, the CDR3 is TGCACCAGCAGCCCGCGGAGGGGAGAGGAGACCCAGTACTTC. The rearrangement joins TRBV1 to TRBJ2-5; the table's D call, TRBD2, has no DNA check behind it. TRBV1 is a known pseudogene. The CDR3 sequence is 14 residues long.

J is TRBJ2-2 and V is TRBV6-4; D perhaps matches TRBD2 (6 bases). The CDR3 totals 15 residues. Germline V gene lookup returns CDR1 MRHNA and CDR2 SNTAGT. Trimming removed 0 bases from V and 3 bases from J, with 8 bases in between. Written as DNA, the CDR3 is TGTGCCAGCAGTGACTCGGGGGGACACACCGGGGAGCTGTTTTTT. Its protein is CASSDSGGHTGELFF.

Concerning this clone itself: This specimen includes other DNA sequences encoding the same CDR3. The CDR3 DNA reads as TGTGCCAGCAGCTTAGCCCTCAACACTGAAGCTTTCTTT. Its translation is CASSLALNTEAFF. The chain combines TRBV7-9 with TRBJ1-1; no clear D. Germline-derived CDR1 and CDR2 are SEHNR and FQNEAQ (reference sequence). This CDR3 contains 13 residues. V lost 0 bases and J lost 2, with 4 bases in between.

V usage is TRBV19 and J usage is TRBJ1-2; weak D call: TRBD1 (5 bases). CDR3 length: 14 residues. Trimming left V 4 bases short and J 8 bases short, with 17 bases between. CDR1 and CDR2 (germline): LNHDA, SQIVND (reference sequence). This chain's CDR3 is CASSRNGGGEGYTF. DNA of the CDR3: TGTGCCAGTAGTAGAAACGGCGGGGGAGAAGGCTACACCTTC.

This chain connects TRBV27 to TRBJ2-7, with 8 nucleotides matching TRBD2. The germline V gene has CDR1 MNHEY and CDR2 SMNVEV (reference sequence). CDR3 length equals 13 residues. V was pared by 8 bases and J by 6 bases, with 9 bases of the junction left unmatched. In DNA form, the CDR3 reads TGTGCCAGCCGGGGACTAGGGTTCCTCGAGCAGTACTTC. Translating gives CASRGLGFLEQYF.

The CDR3 DNA sequence: TGTGCCAGCAGATCTGGGGACAGTACCAATCAGCCCCAGCATTTT. Its protein is CASRSGDSTNQPQHF. The chain uses TRBV2 and TRBJ1-5; 7 bases agree with TRBD1. Germline trimming cut 6 bases from V and 3 bases from J; bases unmatched to any gene: 8. Germline V gene lookup returns CDR1 SNHLY and CDR2 FYNNEI. This CDR3 comprises 15 residues.